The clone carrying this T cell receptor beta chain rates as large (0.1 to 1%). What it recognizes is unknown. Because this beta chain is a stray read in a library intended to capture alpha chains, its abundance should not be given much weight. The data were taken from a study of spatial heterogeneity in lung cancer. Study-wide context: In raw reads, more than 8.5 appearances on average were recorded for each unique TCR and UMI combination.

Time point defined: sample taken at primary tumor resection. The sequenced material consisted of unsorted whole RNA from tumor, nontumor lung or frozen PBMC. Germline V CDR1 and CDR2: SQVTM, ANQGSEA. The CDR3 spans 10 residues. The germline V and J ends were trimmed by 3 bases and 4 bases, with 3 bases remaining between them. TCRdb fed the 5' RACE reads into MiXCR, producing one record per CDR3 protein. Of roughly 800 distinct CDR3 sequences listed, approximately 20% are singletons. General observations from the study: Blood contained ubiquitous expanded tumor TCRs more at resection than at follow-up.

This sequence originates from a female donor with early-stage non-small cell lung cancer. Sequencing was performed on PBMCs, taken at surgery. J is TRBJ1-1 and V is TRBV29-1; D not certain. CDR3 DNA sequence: TGCAGCGTTGATGTCACTGAAGCTTTCTTT. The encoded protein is CSVDVTEAFF.